Listed below are T cell receptor beta chains from one sample, sequenced in a study of identical twins. Via MiXCR, TCRdb re-called the 5' RACE reads, giving one row per CDR3 protein. This table holds 410,000 or so distinct CDR3 sequences, around a sixth found once. Sequenced: naive T cells sorted from blood. These receptor sequences come from a man aged 45-60 years in good health. Both conserved end residues are part of each CDR3. A D gene is named only where the DNA matches it firmly. Size tells how often a clone was seen (once, few, many) or the class of an expanded clone, and some rows leave it out.

len: 13; j_gene: TRBJ2-7; abundance: many; v_gene: TRBV24-1; d_gene: .; CDR3aa: CATSVGGTYEQYF; CDR3nt: TGTGCCACCAGTGTCGGTGGGACCTACGAGCAGTACTTC
len: 14; j_gene: TRBJ2-7; abundance: .; v_gene: TRBV12-3/TRBV12-4; d_gene: TRBD2; CDR3aa: CASSLRGLTNEQYF; CDR3nt: TGTGCCAGCAGTTTAAGGGGACTAACGAACGAGCAGTACTTC
len: 18; j_gene: TRBJ2-3; abundance: .; v_gene: TRBV6-2/TRBV6-3; d_gene: TRBD2; CDR3aa: CASSYDIKGLAGGDTQYF; CDR3nt: TGTGCCAGCAGTTACGATATCAAGGGACTAGCGGGAGGAGATACGCAGTATTTT
len: 16; j_gene: TRBJ2-7; abundance: .; v_gene: TRBV21-1; d_gene: .; CDR3aa: CASSKGVDIDTYEQYF; CDR3nt: TGTGCCAGCAGCAAAGGAGTGGACATCGATACCTACGAGCAGTACTTC
len: 14; j_gene: TRBJ2-5; abundance: few; v_gene: TRBV6-1; d_gene: TRBD1; CDR3aa: CASVQGGHQETQYF; CDR3nt: TGTGCCAGCGTACAGGGGGGTCACCAAGAGACCCAGTACTTC
len: 10; j_gene: TRBJ1-2; abundance: many; v_gene: TRBV20-1; d_gene: .; CDR3aa: CSASSYGYTF; CDR3nt: TGCAGTGCTAGTTCCTATGGCTACACCTTC
len: 14; j_gene: TRBJ1-5; abundance: many; v_gene: TRBV20-1; d_gene: .; CDR3aa: CSAHSRGVRQPQHF; CDR3nt: TGCAGTGCTCATAGTCGGGGCGTCAGACAGCCCCAGCATTTT
len: 15; j_gene: TRBJ2-7; abundance: many; v_gene: TRBV3-1; d_gene: TRBD2; CDR3aa: CASSLTSGISYEQYF; CDR3nt: TGTGCCAGCAGCCTGACTAGCGGTATCTCCTACGAGCAGTACTTC
len: 14; j_gene: TRBJ1-6; abundance: .; v_gene: TRBV5-1; d_gene: .; CDR3aa: CASSLENHGTPLHF; CDR3nt: TGCGCCAGCAGCTTGGAGAACCATGGCACACCCCTCCACTTT
len: 14; j_gene: TRBJ1-2; abundance: few; v_gene: TRBV29-1; d_gene: TRBD1; CDR3aa: CSVTTGTGGNGYTF; CDR3nt: TGCAGCGTTACTACCGGGACAGGGGGTAATGGCTACACCTTC
len: 14; j_gene: TRBJ2-2; abundance: .; v_gene: TRBV12-3/TRBV12-4; d_gene: .; CDR3aa: CASSLFSNTGELFF; CDR3nt: TGTGCCAGCAGTTTATTCAGTAACACCGGGGAGCTGTTTTTT
len: 12; j_gene: TRBJ2-2; abundance: .; v_gene: TRBV2; d_gene: .; CDR3aa: CASRRGPGELFF; CDR3nt: TGTGCCAGCCGCCGGGGCCCCGGGGAGCTGTTTTTT